These T cell receptor beta chains were read from a single sample in a study of technical replicates of blood from several donors. The assay was immunoSEQ multiplex PCR, and TCRdb's table has in-frame clones only and misses some. Among fewer than 80,000 clones listed, approximately 86% were seen once. The sample was PBMCs. The receptors originated from a human donor in good health. Some clones in this sample may be carry-over from other donors' samples. CDR3s include the opening cysteine and the closing phenylalanine or tryptophan. Each record gives: V gene, J gene, clone size, D gene, CDR3 length, CDR3 DNA, CDR3 protein. A D gene is named only where the DNA matches it firmly. Size is stated for part of the rows, as once, few or many counts, or as a class when the clone is expanded.

TRBV5-4	TRBJ2-2	-	-	14	TGTGCCAGCAGGAGGACTCTTAACACCGGGGAGCTGTTTTTT	CASRRTLNTGELFF
TRBV6-5	TRBJ2-1	-	-	14	TGTGCCAGCAGTTACTCCGGCGGAAGCAATGAGCAGTTCTTC	CASSYSGGSNEQFF
TRBV18	TRBJ2-7	-	TRBD1	15	TGTGCCAGCTCACCAGAGACAGGGGCAACCTACGAGCAGTACTTC	CASSPETGATYEQYF
TRBV4-3	TRBJ2-3	-	-	15	TGCGCCAGCAGCCGATCGACTACCCGCACAGATACGCAGTATTTT	CASSRSTTRTDTQYF
TRBV30	TRBJ1-3	-	-	14	TGTGCCTGGAGTCTTGGGGGCCGTGGAAACACCATATATTTT	CAWSLGGRGNTIYF
TRBV6-5	TRBJ1-5	-	TRBD1	13	TGTGCCAGCAGTCGGGACAGGGCTCAGCCCCAGCATTTT	CASSRDRAQPQHF
TRBV7-2	TRBJ2-3	-	TRBD2	15	TGTGCCAGCAGCTTAAGTGGAGCGGGGGGAGATACGCAGTATTTT	CASSLSGAGGDTQYF
TRBV12-5	TRBJ2-5	-	TRBD1	15	TGTGCTAGTGCCCTCACCAGCAGGGGGCTGGAGACCCAGTACTTC	CASALTSRGLETQYF
TRBV10-3	TRBJ1-1	few	-	13	TGTGCCATAAGGGGGGGCCAGAACACTGAAGCTTTCTTT	CAIRGGQNTEAFF
TRBV7-2	TRBJ2-1	-	-	13	TGTGCCAGCAGCCAGGGTGGGGTCGGTGAGCAGTTCTTC	CASSQGGVGEQFF
TRBV4-3	TRBJ2-1	once	-	17	TGCGCCAGCAGCCACCGACTGGGGCACGACTTGTACAATCAGCAGTTCTTC	CASSHRLGHDLYNQQFF
TRBV13	TRBJ1-2	-	-	14	TGTGCCAGCAGCTTAGAAGAACAAGTCTATGGCTACACCTTC	CASSLEEQVYGYTF
TRBV9	TRBJ2-7	-	-	13	TGTGCCAGCAGCGTAAGGAGGGTTGGCGAGCAGTACTTC	CASSVRRVGEQYF
TRBV7-2	TRBJ1-4	-	-	15	TGTGCCAGCAGCTTAGGTTTTGTCAGCGGTGAAAAACTGTTTTTT	CASSLGFVSGEKLFF
TRBV20-1	TRBJ1-1	-	-	11	TGCAGTGCTAGAGATCTCCAGCGGGCTTTCTTT	CSARDLQRAFF
TRBV30	TRBJ2-7	-	TRBD2	18	TGTGCCTGGAGTGGGGGTAGGAGACTAGCGGAGCACTCCTACGAGCAGTACTTC	CAWSGGRRLAEHSYEQYF
TRBV28	TRBJ1-1	-	-	12	TGTGCCAGCAGCCGACAGGTAACTGAAGCTTTCTTT	CASSRQVTEAFF
TRBV5-1	TRBJ2-5	-	TRBD2	18	TGCGCCAGCAGCTTGAAGCTAGCGGGGGGGCAAACGGTAGAGACCCAGTACTTC	CASSLKLAGGQTVETQYF
TRBV6-1	TRBJ2-1	-	TRBD1	14	TGTGCCAGCAGTGAAGGGACAGGGGGCTATGAGCAGTTCTTC	CASSEGTGGYEQFF
TRBV18	TRBJ1-1	-	TRBD1	15	TGTGCCAGCTCATTACTGACAGGGGGCCTCGCTGAAGCTTTCTTT	CASSLLTGGLAEAFF
TRBV5-4	TRBJ1-1	-	-	13	TGTGCCAGCAGCTTGTTTAAGAACACTGAAGCTTTCTTT	CASSLFKNTEAFF
TRBV7-2	TRBJ1-6	-	-	15	TGTGCCAGCAGCTTCGGGGGGGCAGGGAATTCACCCCTCCACTTT	CASSFGGAGNSPLHF
TRBV28	TRBJ2-7	-	TRBD1	14	TGTGCCAGCAGTTCTGGGACAGGAGCCTACGAGCAGTACTTC	CASSSGTGAYEQYF
TRBV6-6	TRBJ1-5	-	-	12	TGTGCCACACAGAATAGCAATCAGCCCCAGCATTTT	CATQNSNQPQHF
TRBV5-8	TRBJ1-2	-	-	16	TGTGCCAGCAGCTTGACGGTGGGTGGAGTAGGCTATGGCTACACCTTC	CASSLTVGGVGYGYTF
TRBV15	TRBJ2-7	-	-	16	TGTGCCACCAGCAGAGCATACGGTGATAGCTCCTACGAGCAGTACTTC	CATSRAYGDSSYEQYF
TRBV7-9	TRBJ2-7	-	TRBD2	15	TGTGCCAGCAGCATGCTAGCGGGGGCCTCCTACGAGCAGTACTTC	CASSMLAGASYEQYF
TRBV6-1	TRBJ2-7	-	TRBD1	17	TGTGCCAGCAGTGAAGTTATCGGGACAGGGAGCACCTACGAGCAGTACTTC	CASSEVIGTGSTYEQYF
TRBV5-1	TRBJ2-3	-	TRBD2	16	TGCGCCAGCAGCTATGGGACTAGCGGGGGGGCAGATACGCAGTATTTT	CASSYGTSGGADTQYF
TRBV4-3	TRBJ1-3	-	-	13	TGCGCCAGCAGCCAAGGTGCGGGAAACACCATATATTTT	CASSQGAGNTIYF
TRBV19	TRBJ2-7	-	-	15	TGTGCCAGTAGTACCCACGGGGGGCGTGACTACGAGCAGTACTTC	CASSTHGGRDYEQYF
TRBV7-2	TRBJ2-7	-	TRBD1	13	TGTGCCAGCAGCTTGCAGGGGGCCTACGAGCAGTACTTC	CASSLQGAYEQYF
TRBV1	TRBJ2-1	-	-	16	TGCACCAGCAGCCAAGTTACGGGAGGGTCCTACAATGAGCAGTTCTTC	CTSSQVTGGSYNEQFF
TRBV2	TRBJ2-1	-	-	15	TGTGCCAGCGGAGGGGGCTACAGCACCTACAATGAGCAGTTCTTC	CASGGGYSTYNEQFF
TRBV25-1	TRBJ1-2	-	TRBD1	14	TGTGCCAGCAGTGATACGGACAGGGGAGGTGGCTACACCTTC	CASSDTDRGGGYTF
TRBV4-1	TRBJ2-2	-	-	14	TGCGCCAGCAGCCGCGCCGAGGTCAGCGGGGAGCTGTTTTTT	CASSRAEVSGELFF
TRBV7-3	TRBJ2-3	-	TRBD2	15	TGTGAGGCTAGCGGGGGGACACTTCGCACAGATACGCAGTATTTT	CEASGGTLRTDTQYF
TRBV5-6	TRBJ1-4	-	-	15	TGTGCCAGCAGCTCTGAGACAGCAACTAATGAAAAACTGTTTTTT	CASSSETATNEKLFF
TRBV19	TRBJ1-5	few	TRBD1	16	TGTGCCAGTAGTCCCGGACAGGGATCGGGTAATCAGCCCCAGCATTTT	CASSPGQGSGNQPQHF
TRBV7-2	TRBJ2-7	-	TRBD1	17	TGTGCCAGCAGCTTCCTTGCCGGGACAGGTATCTCCTACGAGCAGTACTTC	CASSFLAGTGISYEQYF
TRBV12-5	TRBJ2-7	-	TRBD1	14	TGTGCTAGTGGGGGACAGGGACTACAGTACGAGCAGTACTTC	CASGGQGLQYEQYF
TRBV9	TRBJ2-1	-	-	15	TGTGCCAGCAGCTCAGGGGGGACTGCCTACAATGAGCAGTTCTTC	CASSSGGTAYNEQFF
TRBV2	TRBJ1-2	-	-	11	TGTGCCAGGCAGGGAGGCTATGGCTACACCTTC	CARQGGYGYTF